This paragraph covers one TCR beta chain sequence. This sample is part of a study of blood T cell repertoires in COVID-19. Turning to the study itself: Sites across the United States, Italy and Spain contributed samples from acute and convalescent COVID-19. T cells, B-cell-depleted T cells, or PBMCs supplied cDNA or gDNA.

Original analysis: Estimation of nucleated cell counts relied on the amplification of reference gene primers. The repertoire was sequenced with immunoSEQ multiplex PCR; TCRdb's copy has only in-frame clones and lacks some. V and J calls and clone size come straight from that table; D and trimming were deduced from the DNA. The sample includes under 250,000 clones, around 83% of them seen just once. J gave up 4 bases and V 3 bases, and 6 bases lay outside the gene matches. Germline assignment: CDR1 SGHRS and CDR2 YFSETQ. The CDR3 is 14 amino acids. The material sequenced was peripheral blood. The sequence derives from a woman between 35 and 50 years old who had recovered from COVID-19. The chain combines TRBV5-1 with TRBJ1-1, with 7 bases aligning to TRBD1. DNA for the CDR3: TGCGCCAGCAGCTATGACAGGGTGGGCACTGAAGCTTTCTTT. This translates into CASSYDRVGTEAFF. The whole variable domain, remainder taken from reference TRBV5-1 and TRBJ1-1, is KAGVTQTPRYLIKTRGQQVTLSCSPISGHRSVSWYQQTPGQGLQFLFEYFSETQRNKGNFPGRFSGRQFSNSRSEMNVSTLELGDSALYLCASSYDRVGTEAFFGQGTRLTVV.